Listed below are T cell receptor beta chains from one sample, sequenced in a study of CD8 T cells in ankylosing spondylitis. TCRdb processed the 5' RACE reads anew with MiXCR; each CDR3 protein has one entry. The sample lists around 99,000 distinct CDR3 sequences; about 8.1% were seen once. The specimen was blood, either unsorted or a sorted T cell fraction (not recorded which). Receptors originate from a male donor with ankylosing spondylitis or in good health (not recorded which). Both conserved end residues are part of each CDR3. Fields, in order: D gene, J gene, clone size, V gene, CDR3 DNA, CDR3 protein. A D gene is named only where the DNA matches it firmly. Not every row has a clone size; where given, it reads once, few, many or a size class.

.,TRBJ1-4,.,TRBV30,TGTGCCTGGGCCCCGAGCGGGGGAGGGAATGAAAAACTGTTTTTT,CAWAPSGGGNEKLFF
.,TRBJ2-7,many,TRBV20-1,TGCAGTGCTAGATTGGGGGGTTACGAGCAGTACTTC,CSARLGGYEQYF
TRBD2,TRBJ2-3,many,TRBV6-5,TGTGCCAGCAGTCGGAAAAAGCGGGGAGGCTCTAGCACAGATACGCAGTATTTT,CASSRKKRGGSSTDTQYF
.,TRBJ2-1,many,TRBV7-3,TGTGCCAGCAGCTTAGGGGGCGGGACTATCATTGAGCAGTTCTTC,CASSLGGGTIIEQFF
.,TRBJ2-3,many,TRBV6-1,TGTGCCAGCACCCGGGCAGGGAGCACAGATACGCAGTATTTT,CASTRAGSTDTQYF
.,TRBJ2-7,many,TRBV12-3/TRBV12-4,TGTGCCAGCAGGCTTGAAGACTACGAGCAGTACTTC,CASRLEDYEQYF
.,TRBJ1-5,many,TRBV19,TGTGCCAGTAGTCGGGTAGGCAATCAGCCCCAGCATTTT,CASSRVGNQPQHF
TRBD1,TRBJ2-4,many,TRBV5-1,TGCGCCAGCAGCCAGGACAGGGGGCCGAACATTCAGTACTTC,CASSQDRGPNIQYF
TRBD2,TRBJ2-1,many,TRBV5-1,TGCGCCAGCAGCTTGATTTCTAGCGGGGACGGTGAGCAGTTCTTC,CASSLISSGDGEQFF
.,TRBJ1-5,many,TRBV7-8,TGTGCCAGCAGCTCCCTCCTGGGGTTCCCCAGGGAAGATAATCAGCCCCAGCATTTT,CASSSLLGFPREDNQPQHF
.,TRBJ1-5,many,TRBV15,TGTGCCACCAGCAGAGATGTAGCGGGGCCCCAGCATTTT,CATSRDVAGPQHF
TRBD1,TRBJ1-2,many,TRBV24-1,TGTGCCACCAGTGATAGACAGGGACACTATGGCTACACCTTC,CATSDRQGHYGYTF
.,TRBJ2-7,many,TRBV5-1,TGCGCCAGCAAACCCAGGGATACCTCCTACGAGCAGTACTTC,CASKPRDTSYEQYF
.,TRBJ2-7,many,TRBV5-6,TGTGCCAGCAGCTTGGGGGGGGGCCCCTCCTACGAGCAGTACTTC,CASSLGGGPSYEQYF
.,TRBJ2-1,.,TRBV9,TGTGCCAGCAGCCCCTCCGGGGGTGGAGAGCAGTTCTTC,CASSPSGGGEQFF
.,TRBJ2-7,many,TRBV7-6,TGTGCCAGCAGCCCCCTGATCGAAGGGACCACCTACGAGCAGTACTTC,CASSPLIEGTTYEQYF
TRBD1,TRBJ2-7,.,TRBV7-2,TGTGCCAGCAGCCTTGGGACAGCTGACTCCTACGAGCAGTACTTC,CASSLGTADSYEQYF
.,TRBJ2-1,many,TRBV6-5,TGTGCCAGCAGTACTATGGGGGGTGAGCAGTTCTTC,CASSTMGGEQFF
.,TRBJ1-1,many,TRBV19,TGTGCCAGTAGTTCCCCGGGGATGATGAACACTGAAGCTTTCTTT,CASSSPGMMNTEAFF
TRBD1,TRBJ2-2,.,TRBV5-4,TGTGCCAGCAGCTCGCAACAGGGGGGATTGACCGGGGAGCTGTTTTTT,CASSSQQGGLTGELFF
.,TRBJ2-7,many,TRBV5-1,TGCGCCAGCCGTCGTGGTCGTGAGGACAGAGACTCCTACGAGCAGTACTTC,CASRRGREDRDSYEQYF
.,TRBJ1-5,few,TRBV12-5,TGTGCTAGTGGTTGGTACTCTTGGGGGACTCATGATGCACTGTGTAGCAATCAGCCCCAGCATTTT,CASGWYSWGTHDALCSNQPQHF
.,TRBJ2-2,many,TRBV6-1,TGTGCCAGCAACAACTCACCCCCGGGACTTCCTAACACCGGGGAGCTGTTTTTT,CASNNSPPGLPNTGELFF
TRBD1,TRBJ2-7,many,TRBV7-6,TGTGCCAGCAGCAAAGGGACAGCCTACGAGCAGTACTTC,CASSKGTAYEQYF
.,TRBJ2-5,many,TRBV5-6,TGTGCCAGCAGCTTGCTGGGCCAAGAGACCCAGTACTTC,CASSLLGQETQYF
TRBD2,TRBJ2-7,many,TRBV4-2,TGTGCCAGCAGCCAAACGGGACTAGCGGAAACCTACGAGCAGTACTTC,CASSQTGLAETYEQYF
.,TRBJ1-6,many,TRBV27,TGTGCCAGCAGTTTTTCGGGCAGTTTGATCACTTCACCCCTCCACTTT,CASSFSGSLITSPLHF
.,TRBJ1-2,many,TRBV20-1,TGCAGTAGGAACCCAGATTCCTATGGCTACACCTTC,CSRNPDSYGYTF
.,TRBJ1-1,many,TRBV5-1,TGCGCCAGCACCGGGGGCGCTGAAGCTTTCTTT,CASTGGAEAFF
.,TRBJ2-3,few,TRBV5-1,TGCGCCAGCAGCTTGAAGGACATCTCTGTTGGGGCAGATACGCAGTATTTT,CASSLKDISVGADTQYF
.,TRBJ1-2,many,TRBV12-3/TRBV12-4,TGTGCCAGCAGAGAGGACAGTGGTTATGGCTACACCTTC,CASREDSGYGYTF
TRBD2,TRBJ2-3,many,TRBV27,TGTGCCAGCAGTCTAGCGGGGTGGGCAGATACGCAGTATTTT,CASSLAGWADTQYF
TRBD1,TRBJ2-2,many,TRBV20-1,TGCAGTGCTCCGATATCGGACAGGCCTCGTACCGGGGAGCTGTTTTTT,CSAPISDRPRTGELFF
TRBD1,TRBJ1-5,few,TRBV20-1,TGCAGTGCTAGGATTTTGGGACAGGAAAAGGACGGCGAAAGTCAGCCCCAGCATTTT,CSARILGQEKDGESQPQHF
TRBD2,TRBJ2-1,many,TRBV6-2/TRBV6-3,TGTGCCAGCAGTTCCGGGGGGGCGAATGAGCAGTTCTTC,CASSSGGANEQFF
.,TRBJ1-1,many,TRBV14,TGTGCCAGCAGCCTCAAGCCCGGGGACCTCGGGACTGAAGCTTTCTTT,CASSLKPGDLGTEAFF